This T cell receptor beta chain was recorded in a study of blood T cell repertoires in COVID-19. Authors' analysis steps: From reference gene primer amplification, estimates of nucleated cell counts were derived. Repertoires were generated with immunoSEQ multiplex PCR, while TCRdb's copy carries only in-frame clones and drops some. V, J and clone size are those of that table, while D and trimming were read from the DNA. The sample comprises about 220,000 clones, 75% to 90% of which are singletons, and roughly 3.7% rests with the top ten. Living in roughly 23 US areas, the participants were between 18 and 89 years of age. Clinical history as reported by participants underpinned cohort assignment. In germline, CDR1 is MNHNY, CDR2 SVGAGI (reference sequence). The trim removed 2 bases at V and 4 bases at J, leaving 3 bases unmatched. CDR3 length equals 15 residues.

The clonotype comes from a woman under 30 in a cohort exposed to, infected with or recovered from COVID-19 (not recorded which). This chain connects TRBV6-6 to TRBJ2-1; 9 positions match TRBD2. Sequenced: PBMCs or T cells enriched from blood (not recorded which). The CDR3 sequence is CASSYQTSGYNEQFF. CDR3 coding DNA: TGTGCCAGCAGTTACCAGACTAGCGGATACAATGAGCAGTTCTTC.